This entry lists 9 T cell receptor beta chains sequenced from one sample in a study of cytomegalovirus exposure and HLA in healthy donors. Primers included in the PCR were 60 Vbeta and 13 Jbeta primers. Assay used: immunoSEQ multiplex PCR; TCRdb lists only in-frame clones, some missing. The repertoire holds about 170,000 clones, with 65% to 85% as singletons. Sample: PBMCs. The receptors derive from a woman between 18 and 30 years old in good health and CMV-seronegative.

V gene TRBV18 combines with J gene TRBJ2-4; 13 positions match TRBD2. CDR1 is KGHSH, CDR2 LQKENI, per germline. This CDR3 has 17 residues. The J segment lost 2 bases and the V segment lost 1 base, leaving 2 bases of the junction unmatched. The CDR3 loop is CASSPRLAGGSKNIQYF. CDR3 nucleotide sequence: TGTGCCAGCTCACCACGACTAGCGGGAGGATCCAAAAACATTCAGTACTTC.

The chain combines TRBV9 with TRBJ2-5; TRBD1 matches 11 bases. Germline CDR1 reads SGDLS; CDR2 reads YYNGEE. The length of the CDR3 is 15 residues. Germline trimming cut 3 bases from V and 6 bases from J; bases unmatched to any gene: 7. The CDR3 nucleotides are TGTGCCAGCAGCGCCCGGGACAGGGGGATTAAGACCCAGTACTTC. It codes for CASSARDRGIKTQYF.

V usage is TRBV18 and J usage is TRBJ1-1; TRBD1 agrees at 8 bases. The CDR3 contains 15 residues. The V gene end was trimmed by 3 bases and the J gene end by 4 bases; junction bases not matched to a gene: 7. Germline V gives CDR1 KGHSH, CDR2 LQKENI. CDR3 region: CASSPPGQGGTEAFF. CDR3 in DNA: TGTGCCAGCTCACCGCCAGGACAGGGAGGCACTGAAGCTTTCTTT.

The J gene is TRBJ2-7, the V gene TRBV28; TRBD2 matches 10 bases. Germline V CDR1 and CDR2: MDHEN, SYDVKM. CDR3 length equals 15 residues. Trimming at V came to 3 bases and at J to 6 bases, leaving 8 bases not matched to a gene. CDR3 in amino acids: CASSFAGQREGEQYF. As DNA, the CDR3 is TGTGCCAGCAGTTTTGCGGGTCAGCGGGAGGGCGAGCAGTACTTC.

The rearrangement joins TRBV4-3 to TRBJ2-7, with D possibly TRBD1 on 10 matching bases. CDR1 is LGHNA, CDR2 YSLEER, per germline. The germline V and J ends were trimmed by 3 bases and 7 bases, with 28 bases remaining between them. The CDR3 runs 18 residues. CDR3 coding DNA: TGCGCCAGCAGCCAGGGACAGGGGATCGGCGGGAGGGCGTGGGAGCAGTACTTC. Its translation is CASSQGQGIGGRAWEQYF.

Comment on this clone: Additional DNA sequences in this sample encode the identical CDR3. The V call is TRBV7-9, the J call TRBJ2-7, with TRBD1 identical over 7 bases. The CDR3 runs 14 residues. The germline V gene has CDR1 SEHNR and CDR2 FQNEAQ (reference sequence). Trimming took 5 bases from V and 2 from J; bases not matched to a gene: 6. The CDR3 protein is CASSVGQAAYEQYF. CDR3 bases: TGTGCCAGCAGCGTAGGACAGGCAGCCTACGAGCAGTACTTC. The variable domain in full, completed from reference TRBV7-9 and TRBJ2-7, reads DTGVSQNPRHKITKRGQNVTFRCDPISEHNRLYWYRQTLGQGPEFLTYFQNEAQLEKSRLLSDRFSAERPKGSFSTLEIQRTEQGDSAMYLCASSVGQAAYEQYFGPGTRLTVT.

This clone was seen more than once but under ten times. The chain links TRBV5-5 to TRBJ2-7, with D maybe TRBD2 (5 bases). The CDR3 sequence is 13 residues long. Germline CDR1 is SGHKS and CDR2 is YYEKEE (reference sequence). V was pared by 6 bases and J by 4 bases, with 14 bases between. The CDR3 sequence: CASTRGSGYEQYF. CDR3 in DNA: TGTGCCAGCACCCGGGGAAGTGGATACGAGCAGTACTTC.

The chain carries TRBV14 and TRBJ2-1; D is uncertain. The CDR3 consists of 18 residues. Between the trimmed V and J ends, which lost 2 bases and 4 bases, there was a span of 21 bases. The germline CDR1 and CDR2 sequences are SGHDN and FVKESK. DNA of the CDR3: TGTGCCAGCAGCCAACTAAGCCCGTCAAGTCGTTTTTACAATGAGCAGTTCTTC. The encoded protein is CASSQLSPSSRFYNEQFF.

The chain employs TRBV18 and TRBJ2-7; D may be TRBD1 (5 bases). Germline CDR1 reads KGHSH; CDR2 reads LQKENI. Trimming removed 6 bases from V and 2 bases from J, with 17 bases in between. CDR3 length: 15 residues. The CDR3 sequence: CASSPGQAFTYEQYF. The CDR3 nucleotides are TGTGCCAGCTCTCCAGGACAAGCTTTTACCTACGAGCAGTACTTC.